A single sample is the source of the 24 T cell receptor beta chains below, sequenced in a study of blood T cells in healthy people across ages. PCR was performed a second time for about 7 to 12 cycles using a sample-barcoded 5' primer and a J-beta primer mix. TCRdb reanalysed the 5' RACE reads using MiXCR and keeps one entry per CDR3 protein. Of 800,000 to 950,000 distinct CDR3 sequences listed, roughly 52% are singletons. The sample taken for sequencing was blood. All receptors derive from a young man in good health.

There are a few counts of this clonotype. The chain recombines TRBV14 with TRBJ2-2; D remains unclear. Looked up from germline, CDR1 is SGHDN and CDR2 is FVKESK. V lost 4 bases and J lost 4, with 13 bases in between. This CDR3 has 15 amino acids. CDR3 residues: CASSRQNLLTGELFF. The CDR3 DNA follows: TGTGCCAGCAGCCGACAAAATTTGCTCACCGGGGAGCTGTTTTTT.

V gene TRBV15 combines with J gene TRBJ1-4, with TRBD1 matching 10 bases. Germline loops: CDR1 LNHNV, CDR2 YYDKDF (reference sequence). This CDR3 spans 15 amino acids. Trimming at V came to 2 bases and at J to 5 bases, leaving 2 bases not matched to a gene. CDR3 protein: CATSRPGQGNEKLFF. CDR3 bases: TGTGCCACCAGCAGACCGGGACAGGGGAATGAAAAACTGTTTTTT.

Only a few counts were recorded for this clonotype. The J gene is TRBJ2-1, the V gene TRBV9; 11 bases match TRBD2. There are 17 residues in the CDR3. Germline V CDR1 and CDR2: SGDLS, YYNGEE. V shed 0 bases, J shed 5 bases, and the junction held 7 bases outside the gene matches. The CDR3 DNA is TGTGCCAGCAGCGTAGGGGTTAGCGGGGGGGTCAACAATGAGCAGTTCTTC. Protein: CASSVGVSGGVNNEQFF.

V and J are TRBV11-3 and TRBJ2-2, with D unresolved. V lost 5 bases to trimming and J lost 0 bases, with 13 bases between them. CDR3 length equals 16 residues. CDR1 is SGHNT, CDR2 YENEEA, per germline. CDR3 DNA sequence: TGTGCCAGCAGCCCAAGACGCGGCACGAACACCGGGGAGCTGTTTTTT. It is translated as CASSPRRGTNTGELFF.

The V call is TRBV10-3, the J call TRBJ1-6, with D perhaps matching TRBD1 (5 bases). The CDR3 spans 18 residues. Germline V CDR1 and CDR2: ENHRY, SYGVKD. With 0 bases removed from V and 0 bases from J, the gap between germline ends came to 12 bases. The CDR3 reads CAISESKGRGSYNSPLHF. The DNA of the CDR3 is TGTGCCATCAGTGAGTCGAAAGGGAGGGGCTCCTATAATTCACCCCTCCACTTT.

For this clonotype: One end of the junction fails to match germline, which may point to a read error. The chain carries TRBV4-3 and TRBJ1-1; tentative D call: TRBD1 (5 bases). Looked up from germline, CDR1 is LGHNA and CDR2 is YSLEER. The CDR3 is 15 amino acids. The CDR3 sequence is CANSQDWRRGTEAFF. The CDR3 DNA is TGCGCCAACAGCCAAGATTGGCGGCGGGGGACTGAAGCTTTCTTT.

The chain is built from TRBV27 and TRBJ2-1; perhaps TRBD1 as D (6 bases). V dropped 0 bases and J dropped 4 bases, with 13 bases sitting between them. The germline V gene encodes CDR1 MNHEY and CDR2 SMNVEV (reference sequence). The CDR3 is 16 residues long. The CDR3 spells CASSLSRDTIYNEQFF. CDR3 DNA sequence: TGTGCCAGCAGTTTATCCCGGGACACTATTTACAATGAGCAGTTCTTC.

The chain has TRBV29-1 and TRBJ2-7; D unresolved. The germline gives CDR1 SQVTM, CDR2 ANQGSEA. The CDR3 spans 14 residues. Between the trimmed V and J ends, which lost 0 bases and 4 bases, there was a span of 13 bases. CDR3 protein: CSVEDYGEDYEQYF. The CDR3 DNA follows: TGCAGCGTTGAAGATTATGGAGAGGATTACGAGCAGTACTTC.

A few counts support this clonotype. The rearrangement uses TRBV4-1 and TRBJ1-5, with D perhaps matching TRBD1 (5 bases). The CDR3 runs 18 residues. Looked up from germline, CDR1 is MGHRA and CDR2 is YSYEKL. Trimming removed 0 bases at V and 0 bases at J, with 15 bases between. CDR3 amino acids: CASSQDGAGRDSNQPQHF. As DNA, the CDR3 is TGCGCCAGCAGCCAAGATGGGGCAGGGAGGGATAGCAATCAGCCCCAGCATTTT.

This chain connects TRBV9 to TRBJ2-7; no reliable D call. Trimming left V 0 bases short and J 2 bases short, with 9 bases between. CDR1 is SGDLS and CDR2 is YYNGEE in the germline V gene. This CDR3 is 14 amino acids long. The CDR3 coding sequence is TGTGCCAGCAGCGTAGGCGGCGCCACCTACGAGCAGTACTTC. Translating it yields CASSVGGATYEQYF. Full variable domain (remainder filled in from reference TRBV9 and TRBJ2-7): DSGVTQTPKHLITATGQRVTLRCSPRSGDLSVYWYQQSLDQGLQFLIQYYNGEERAKGNILERFSAQQFPDLHSELNLSSLELGDSALYFCASSVGGATYEQYFGPGTRLTVT.

This clonotype has just a few counts. V is TRBV28 and J is TRBJ2-5, with 14 bases aligning to TRBD2. The trim removed 5 bases at V and 1 base at J, leaving 12 bases unmatched. The germline V gene encodes CDR1 MDHEN and CDR2 SYDVKM. This CDR3 is 19 amino acids long. Here the CDR3 DNA reads TGTGCCAGCAGTCTGACAGGGACTAGCGGGGGATTCAGCCAAGAGACCCAGTACTTC. Translating it yields CASSLTGTSGGFSQETQYF.

The gene calls are TRBV10-3 and TRBJ1-1; D uncertain. The CDR3 is made up of 14 amino acids. Germline CDR1 ENHRY, CDR2 SYGVKD. The V gene lost 2 bases and the J gene lost 1 base, with 8 bases spanning the gap. The CDR3 DNA sequence: TGTGCCATCAGTGAGCCGGGCGGGAACACTGAAGCTTTCTTT. Translating gives CAISEPGGNTEAFF.

The chain recombines TRBV15 with TRBJ2-7; D unclear. Trimming shortened V by 0 bases and J by 4 bases, and 7 bases separated the two germline ends. The V gene's germline CDR1 is LNHNV and CDR2 YYDKDF (reference sequence). The CDR3 consists of 13 residues. The CDR3 DNA follows: TGTGCCACCAGCAGAGATAAGGGTTACGAGCAGTACTTC. Protein sequence: CATSRDKGYEQYF.

V is TRBV29-1 and J is TRBJ2-7, with D possibly being TRBD2 (5 bases). The CDR3 is 12 amino acids. Trimming pared 7 bases from V and 2 bases from J, leaving 12 bases between. Germline V lookup: CDR1 SQVTM, CDR2 ANQGSEA. In DNA form, the CDR3 reads TGCAGCGAAATGGAGGCCACCTACGAGCAGTACTTC. This encodes CSEMEATYEQYF.

V gene TRBV29-1 combines with J gene TRBJ1-1; no definite D call. Germline CDR1 and CDR2: SQVTM and ANQGSEA. The CDR3 is 11 residues long. The V gene lost 3 bases and the J gene lost 1 base, with 3 bases spanning the gap. CDR3 residues: CSVEENTEAFF. The DNA for the CDR3 is TGCAGCGTTGAGGAGAACACTGAAGCTTTCTTT.

This clonotype was seen a few times. The chain has TRBV5-1 and TRBJ2-5; D uncertain. Germline V CDR1 and CDR2: SGHRS, YFSETQ. V lost 7 bases and J lost 5, with 15 bases in between. The CDR3 is 13 amino acids. This CDR3 reads CASSLWSGETQYF. In DNA form, the CDR3 reads TGCGCCAGCTCCCTTTGGTCCGGGGAGACCCAGTACTTC.

At least ten counts were recorded for this clonotype. V usage is TRBV7-3 and J usage is TRBJ1-2, with 7 bases identical to TRBD1. Trimming cost V 6 bases and J 4 bases; bases outside gene matches: 8. Germline V gene sequence: CDR1 SGHTA, CDR2 FQGTGA. The CDR3 has 14 residues. The CDR3 nucleotides are TGTGCCAGCAGTGTAGCAGGGGGGGCCTATGGCTACACCTTC. Translated: CASSVAGGAYGYTF.

The chain has TRBV10-3 and TRBJ2-3; D is unclear. The germline V gene has CDR1 ENHRY and CDR2 SYGVKD. This CDR3 region has 13 residues. The V end lost 5 bases, the J end lost 4 bases, and 10 bases lay between the germline ends. The CDR3 loop reads CAISRDRADTQYF. For the CDR3, the DNA is TGTGCCATCAGTAGGGATCGGGCAGATACGCAGTATTTT.

This clonotype was seen once. The V gene is TRBV7-2, the J gene TRBJ1-2, with no clear D. Germline V gene lookup returns CDR1 SGHTA and CDR2 FQGNSA. The CDR3 extends over 13 amino acids. The germline V and J ends were trimmed by 5 bases and 7 bases, with 14 bases remaining between them. DNA for the CDR3: TGTGCCAGCAGCGTAGTTGGAGGGTCTGGCTACACCTTC. It encodes CASSVVGGSGYTF.

This clonotype was observed a few times. The chain couples TRBV4-1 to TRBJ1-1; D gene uncertain. The CDR3 runs to 15 residues. CDR1 and CDR2 (germline): MGHRA, YSYEKL. V lost 0 bases and J 5 bases, leaving 13 bases between the germline ends. The CDR3 spells CASSQERRRSTEAFF. CDR3 in DNA: TGCGCCAGCAGCCAAGAAAGGAGGCGGAGTACTGAAGCTTTCTTT.

The V gene is TRBV4-1, the J gene TRBJ2-1; D is tentatively TRBD1 or TRBD2 (5 bases each). Germline CDR1 MGHRA, CDR2 YSYEKL. This CDR3 spans 18 amino acids. V dropped 1 base and J dropped 4 bases, with 20 bases sitting between them. CDR3 sequence reads: CASSQVAGGREQYNEQFF. The DNA for the CDR3 is TGCGCCAGCAGCCAAGTAGCCGGTGGCAGGGAGCAATACAATGAGCAGTTCTTC.

The genes are TRBV29-1 and TRBJ2-7, with TRBD2 matching 8 bases. V dropped 3 bases and J dropped 3; count of bases not matched to a gene: 4. The CDR3 runs 13 residues. Germline V CDR1 and CDR2: SQVTM, ANQGSEA. The CDR3 nucleotides read TGCAGCGTTGACGGGGCGGGGGGCTACGAGCAGTACTTC. It is translated as CSVDGAGGYEQYF.

This clonotype was observed a handful of times. The J gene is TRBJ1-3, the V gene TRBV27; a possible D gene is TRBD1 (5 bases). CDR3 length equals 14 residues. Germline loops: CDR1 MNHEY, CDR2 SMNVEV (reference sequence). The V gene lost 5 bases and the J gene lost 2 bases, with 10 bases spanning the gap. CDR3 residues: CASSPTEAGNTIYF. The CDR3 DNA reads TGTGCCAGCAGTCCGACAGAGGCTGGAAACACCATATATTTT.

The genes are TRBV4-1 and TRBJ1-2; D gene unclear. Trimming cost V 1 base and J 6 bases, with 9 bases left between them. CDR1 and CDR2 (germline): MGHRA, YSYEKL. This CDR3 contains 13 residues. This CDR3 reads CASSQGPTDGYTF. The CDR3 DNA sequence: TGCGCCAGCAGCCAAGGTCCCACAGATGGCTACACCTTC.